The 28 T cell receptor beta chains in this list originate from one sample, sequenced in a study of early stage breast cancer tumors. The repertoire was sequenced with immunoSEQ multiplex PCR; TCRdb's copy has only in-frame clones and lacks some. The sample lists more than 65,000 clones, less than 90% occurring once. The material sequenced was blood. The receptors shown here come from a person between 35 and 49 years old with breast cancer.

The genes are TRBV7-9 and TRBJ1-1; the D is unclear. The CDR3 loop spans 11 amino acids. Germline V gene data show CDR1 as SEHNR and CDR2 as FQNEAQ (reference sequence). V lost 4 bases, J lost 6 bases, and 6 bases lay in between. The CDR3 sequence is CASSSPAEAFF. DNA for the CDR3: TGTGCCAGCAGCTCCCCAGCTGAAGCTTTCTTT.

The rearrangement links TRBV7-9 to TRBJ2-6; the match to TRBD1 covers 7 bases. This CDR3 is 17 amino acids long. Losses at the gene ends were 11 bases for V and 0 bases for J; bases not matched to a gene: 13. Germline assignment: CDR1 SEHNR and CDR2 FQNEAQ (reference sequence). Here the CDR3 reads CAHGTGAVASGANVLTF. CDR3 nucleotide sequence: TGTGCCCACGGCACAGGGGCCGTAGCCTCTGGGGCCAACGTCCTGACTTTC.

V and J are TRBV5-4 and TRBJ2-2; 12 bases are a match to TRBD2. Germline V CDR1 and CDR2: SGHNT, YYREEE (reference sequence). V trimming: 2 bases; J trimming: 5 bases; junction bases outside the gene matches: 4. The CDR3 contains 16 residues. The CDR3 region is CASSLLAGGGTGELFF. In nucleotides, the CDR3 is TGTGCCAGCAGCTTACTAGCGGGAGGTGGGACCGGGGAGCTGTTTTTT.

This rearrangement joins TRBV7-6 to TRBJ2-2; D is uncertain. This CDR3 is 15 amino acids long. V was pared by 4 bases and J by 4 bases, with 13 bases between. The germline gives CDR1 SGHVS, CDR2 FNYEAQ. The CDR3 loop is CASSSPRSITGELFF. In nucleotides, the CDR3 is TGTGCCAGCAGCTCCCCGCGCTCCATCACCGGGGAGCTGTTTTTT.

A remark on this clone: Germline and junction disagree at one end, which may indicate a read error. The chain combines TRBV7-2 with TRBJ2-1, with D possibly being TRBD1 (5 bases). The CDR3 runs to 15 residues. Germline loops: CDR1 SGHTA, CDR2 FQGNSA. As DNA, the CDR3 is TGTGCCAGCAGCCTAAGGGGCTCCTCCAACAATGAGCAGTTCTTC. It is translated as CASSLRGSSNNEQFF.

This chain uses TRBV6-4 with TRBJ2-1, with 12 positions matching TRBD2. Germline loops: CDR1 MRHNA, CDR2 SNTAGT. The J segment lost 7 bases and the V segment lost 2 bases, leaving 0 bases of the junction unmatched. The CDR3 consists of 14 residues. The CDR3 region is CASSDGTSGNEQFF. The CDR3 region has the DNA TGTGCCAGCAGTGACGGGACTAGCGGGAATGAGCAGTTCTTC.

In its sample, this clone was seen a few times. V and J are TRBV7-9 and TRBJ1-1; no clear D gene. Per the germline V gene, CDR1 is SEHNR and CDR2 is FQNEAQ (reference sequence). V gave up 3 bases and J gave up 3 bases, with 2 bases separating them. The CDR3 is 11 amino acids. In nucleotides, the CDR3 is TGTGCCAGCAGCTTCCACACTGAAGCTTTCTTT. Residues: CASSFHTEAFF.

V is TRBV27 and J is TRBJ1-5; a weak D match, TRBD1 (5 bases). Germline CDR1 reads MNHEY; CDR2 reads SMNVEV (reference sequence). Trimming took 1 base from V and 1 from J, leaving 8 bases between them. The length of the CDR3 is 15 residues. CDR3 DNA sequence: TGTGCCAGCAGTTTATGGGGGGTAAGCAATCAGCCCCAGCATTTT. Translation: CASSLWGVSNQPQHF.

The V call is TRBV7-9, the J call TRBJ2-2; D possibly corresponds to TRBD2 (6 bases). Trimming shortened V by 3 bases and J by 3 bases, and 11 bases separated the two germline ends. This CDR3 spans 15 amino acids. Per germline, CDR1 SEHNR and CDR2 FQNEAQ (reference sequence). The CDR3 here is CASSFILADTGELFF. CDR3 sequence (DNA): TGTGCCAGCAGCTTCATACTAGCTGACACCGGGGAGCTGTTTTTT.

The chain links TRBV5-5 to TRBJ1-2, with D tentatively TRBD1 (5 bases). Germline CDR1 and CDR2: SGHKS and YYEKEE (reference sequence). The length of the CDR3 is 13 residues. Trimming cost V 0 bases and J 7 bases, with 10 bases left between them. The CDR3 DNA reads TGTGCCAGCAGCTTGGACGGGGGGGGTGGCTACACCTTC. Translation: CASSLDGGGGYTF.

This clone was counted between two and nine times. J is TRBJ2-2 and V is TRBV10-3; 8 bases match TRBD1. The CDR3 runs to 15 residues. CDR1 and CDR2 (germline): ENHRY, SYGVKD. Trimming removed 2 bases from V and 7 bases from J; junction bases left unmatched: 6. The CDR3 region has the DNA TGTGCCATCAGTGAGATCTCAGGGGGCGGCGGGGAGCTGTTTTTT. It specifies CAISEISGGGGELFF.

This chain uses TRBV28 with TRBJ2-1, with TRBD2 identical over 7 bases. Trimming at V came to 10 bases and at J to 5 bases, leaving 2 bases not matched to a gene. The germline gives CDR1 MDHEN, CDR2 SYDVKM. The CDR3 has 11 residues. CDR3 DNA sequence: TGTGCCACGACTAGCCACAATGAGCAGTTCTTC. This translates into CATTSHNEQFF.

The genes are TRBV5-4 and TRBJ2-7; possible D gene TRBD2, 5 bases. CDR1 is SGHNT and CDR2 is YYREEE in the germline V gene (reference sequence). V dropped 7 bases and J dropped 0 bases, with 14 bases sitting between them. The CDR3 extends over 14 amino acids. DNA for the CDR3: TGTGCCAGCTCTCGAAGAGGACTCTCCTACGAGCAGTACTTC. Translated, it gives CASSRRGLSYEQYF.

The J gene is TRBJ1-4, the V gene TRBV7-9; D uncertain. This CDR3 region has 17 residues. Trimming shortened V by 4 bases and J by 2 bases, and 17 bases separated the two germline ends. Germline V gene sequence: CDR1 SEHNR, CDR2 FQNEAQ (reference sequence). CDR3 in DNA: TGTGCCAGCAGCTGGAGGAAACGACCGGTGACTAATGAAAAACTGTTTTTT. Its protein is CASSWRKRPVTNEKLFF.

V usage is TRBV12-5 and J usage is TRBJ1-1, with no clear D. V gave up 2 bases and J gave up 3 bases, with 4 bases separating them. Germline loops: CDR1 LGHNT, CDR2 FRNRAP. The CDR3 has 12 residues. The CDR3 nucleotides read TGTGCTAGTGGTTTGCATTACACTGAAGCTTTCTTT. Residues: CASGLHYTEAFF.

The chain uses TRBV5-1 and TRBJ2-3; 8 bases are a match to TRBD1. The CDR3 is 16 amino acids. With 4 bases clipped from V and 2 bases from J, the junction kept 9 bases outside the gene matches. Germline V gene sequence: CDR1 SGHRS, CDR2 YFSETQ. CDR3 sequence (DNA): TGCGCCAGCAGCGTGGGACAGGTGGGGCCCACAGATACGCAGTATTTT. It codes for CASSVGQVGPTDTQYF.

This clone was observed a handful of times. V usage is TRBV10-3 and J usage is TRBJ1-1; 8 positions agree with TRBD1. This CDR3 comprises 15 residues. The V segment lost 3 bases and the J segment 5 bases; nucleotides outside the gene matches: 8. The V gene's germline CDR1 is ENHRY and CDR2 SYGVKD. CDR3 sequence (DNA): TGTGCCATCAGTGAAGCAACAGGGGGACGAACTGAAGCTTTCTTT. It codes for CAISEATGGRTEAFF.

This chain connects TRBV5-5 to TRBJ1-1; 8 bases line up with TRBD1. Germline V CDR1 and CDR2: SGHKS, YYEKEE (reference sequence). This CDR3 is 18 amino acids long. V lost 4 bases to trimming and J lost 4 bases; unmatched junction nucleotides: 18. The CDR3, as DNA: TGTGCCAGCAGCCCCATTACCGGGACAGGAGGAGGGGGCACTGAAGCTTTCTTT. Protein product: CASSPITGTGGGGTEAFF.

The chain is built from TRBV5-1 and TRBJ2-3; D is possibly TRBD2 (6 bases). CDR3 length: 15 residues. V was trimmed by 2 bases and J by 2 bases, leaving 12 bases between them. From germline, CDR1 is SGHRS and CDR2 YFSETQ. The CDR3 spells CASSFKGLNTDTQYF. CDR3 sequence (DNA): TGCGCCAGCAGCTTCAAGGGACTTAACACAGATACGCAGTATTTT.

The rearrangement links TRBV25-1 to TRBJ1-2; 10 nucleotides agree with TRBD1. The CDR3 is 15 residues long. V shed 3 bases, J shed 4 bases, and the junction held 5 bases outside the gene matches. From germline, CDR1 is MGHDK and CDR2 SYGVNS. For the CDR3, the DNA is TGTGCCAGCAGTGAGGAAGACAGGGGGCCCTATGGCTACACCTTC. This translates into CASSEEDRGPYGYTF.

This chain uses TRBV30 with TRBJ2-3; 13 nucleotides align to TRBD2. From germline, CDR1 is GTSNPN and CDR2 SVGIG (reference sequence). Trimming removed 1 base from V and 7 bases from J; junction bases left unmatched: 8. CDR3 length: 16 residues. The CDR3 DNA sequence: TGTGCCTGGAGTGCGGGACTAGCGGGATCGAGGAATACGCAGTATTTT. It encodes CAWSAGLAGSRNTQYF.

This clone has just a few counts. V and J are TRBV27 and TRBJ2-1; 7 bases map to TRBD1. Unmatched junction bases numbered 4, after V lost 3 bases and J lost 8 bases. Germline values: CDR1 MNHEY, CDR2 SMNVEV (reference sequence). This CDR3 spans 13 amino acids. CDR3 sequence (DNA): TGTGCCAGCAGTTTGACAGGGATGGATGAGCAGTTCTTC. Its protein is CASSLTGMDEQFF.

This clone was counted between two and nine times. The sample contains more than one DNA sequence encoding this CDR3. V gene TRBV30 combines with J gene TRBJ1-3; 7 positions agree with TRBD1. Trimming removed 3 bases from V and 2 bases from J; junction bases left unmatched: 4. Germline CDR1 is GTSNPN and CDR2 is SVGIG (reference sequence). CDR3 size: 14 residues. CDR3 DNA sequence: TGTGCCTGGAGCAGGGGGGGTGCTGGAAACACCATATATTTT. Translated, it gives CAWSRGGAGNTIYF.

The rearrangement links TRBV6-5 to TRBJ1-3; TRBD1 might be the D (6 bases). Between the trimmed V and J ends, which lost 8 bases and 0 bases, there was a span of 11 bases. The germline CDR1 and CDR2 sequences are MNHEY and SVGAGI. The CDR3 is 14 residues long. The CDR3 region is CASRRDNSGNTIYF. The CDR3 DNA follows: TGTGCCAGCCGACGGGACAACTCTGGAAACACCATATATTTT.

The rearrangement joins TRBV4-1 to TRBJ2-7; possibly TRBD2 for D (6 bases). The germline V and J ends were trimmed by 0 bases and 2 bases, with 14 bases remaining between them. Per germline, CDR1 MGHRA and CDR2 YSYEKL. This CDR3 is 16 amino acids long. The CDR3 nucleotides are TGCGCCAGCAGCCAAGACGAAGGGAGGTTTACCTACGAGCAGTACTTC. Its protein product is CASSQDEGRFTYEQYF.

The V call is TRBV28, the J call TRBJ2-7; TRBD2 matches 14 bases. The ends lost 5 bases at V and 3 bases at J; junction bases unmatched: 6. The CDR3 is 16 amino acids. Germline V gene data show CDR1 as MDHEN and CDR2 as SYDVKM. The CDR3 nucleotides are TGTGCCAGCAGTCTAGGGGGACTAGCGGGAGTCTACGAGCAGTACTTC. It codes for CASSLGGLAGVYEQYF.

The chain couples TRBV6-5 to TRBJ1-1; D possibly corresponds to TRBD1 (5 bases). The CDR3 spans 15 residues. Trimming took off 0 bases at V and 5 bases at J, with 13 bases between the two ends. CDR1 is MNHEY, CDR2 SVGAGI, per germline. CDR3 coding DNA: TGTGCCAGCAGTTACTCGGAACCGGGGGGAACTGAAGCTTTCTTT. Encoded protein: CASSYSEPGGTEAFF.

The chain's CDR3 is CAYTGRVGYGYTF. CDR3 DNA: TGTGCCTATACTGGCAGGGTGGGCTATGGCTACACCTTC. V is TRBV2 and J is TRBJ1-2; possible D gene TRBD1, 5 bases. The CDR3 has 13 residues. The V gene's germline CDR1 is SNHLY and CDR2 FYNNEI. The V end lost 11 bases, the J end lost 4 bases, and 17 bases lay between the germline ends.